This TCR beta chain was found in a study of cytomegalovirus exposure and HLA in healthy donors. PCR employed 60 Vbeta and 13 Jbeta primers. The protocol was immunoSEQ multiplex PCR, while the TCRdb copy is restricted to in-frame clones and leaves out a portion. This sample yields more than 110,000 clones, of which around 80% are seen a single time; 4.5% to 6% belongs to the top ten. Comment on this clone: As yet, its antigen is unknown.

Study conclusions and caveats: With later analysis, a missense DCLRE1C variant became linked to TCR beta V- and J-gene trimming. Earlier analysis found most TCR beta V segments productive about 90% or about 30% of the time.

CDR1 and CDR2 (germline): SGHTA, FQGNSA. The CDR3 sequence is 13 residues long. The source is a male donor in good health and CMV-seronegative. Sample: PBMCs. The chain combines TRBV7-2 with TRBJ2-5; 9 bases agree with TRBD2. Matching the DNA end better, TRBJ2-7 makes the J call doubtful. CDR3 residues: CASSLREGDEQYF. The CDR3 DNA sequence: TGTGCCAGCAGCCTGCGGGAGGGGGACGAGCAGTACTTC.